This T cell receptor (beta chain) was identified in a study of cytomegalovirus exposure and HLA in healthy donors. General study results and limits: Across donors, presence/absence analyses took sequencing depth to be roughly uniform.

Concerning this clone: Its antigen is currently unknown.

13 Jbeta primers and 60 Vbeta primers were used for the PCR. Sequencing was performed with immunoSEQ multiplex PCR; in TCRdb, only in-frame clones are kept and a portion is missing. The sample holds hundreds of thousands of clones; over 80% are singletons and the top ten take 0.71%. Germline V lookup: CDR1 GTSNPN, CDR2 SVGIG (reference sequence). Trimming removed 3 bases from V and 9 bases from J, with 15 bases in between. This CDR3 contains 12 residues. Material: PBMCs. The TCR sequence derives from a boy younger than 10 in good health and CMV-seronegative. The genes are TRBV30 and TRBJ2-7; tentatively, D is TRBD2 (5 bases). The DNA of the CDR3 is TGTGCCTGGAGCGGGGAGTCAGGCGGGCAGTACTTC. Translation: CAWSGESGGQYF. Using reference TRBV30 and TRBJ2-7 for the parts outside the CDR3, the full variable domain is SQTIHQWPATLVQPVGSPLSLECTVEGTSNPNLYWYRQAAGRGLQLLFYSVGIGQISSEVPQNLSASRPQDRQFILSSKKLLLSDSGFYLCAWSGESGGQYFGPGTRLTVT.